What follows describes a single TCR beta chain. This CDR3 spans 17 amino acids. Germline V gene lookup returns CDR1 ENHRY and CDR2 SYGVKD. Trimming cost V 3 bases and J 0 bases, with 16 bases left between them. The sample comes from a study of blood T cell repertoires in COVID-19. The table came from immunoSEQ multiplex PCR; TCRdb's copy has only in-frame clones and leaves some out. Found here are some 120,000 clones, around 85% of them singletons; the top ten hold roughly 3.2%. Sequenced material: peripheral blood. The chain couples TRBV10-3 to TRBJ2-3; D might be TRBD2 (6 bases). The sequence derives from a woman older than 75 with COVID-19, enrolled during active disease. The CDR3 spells CAISDTASARSTDTQYF. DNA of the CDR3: TGTGCCATCAGTGACACGGCTAGCGCCCGTAGCACAGATACGCAGTATTTT.